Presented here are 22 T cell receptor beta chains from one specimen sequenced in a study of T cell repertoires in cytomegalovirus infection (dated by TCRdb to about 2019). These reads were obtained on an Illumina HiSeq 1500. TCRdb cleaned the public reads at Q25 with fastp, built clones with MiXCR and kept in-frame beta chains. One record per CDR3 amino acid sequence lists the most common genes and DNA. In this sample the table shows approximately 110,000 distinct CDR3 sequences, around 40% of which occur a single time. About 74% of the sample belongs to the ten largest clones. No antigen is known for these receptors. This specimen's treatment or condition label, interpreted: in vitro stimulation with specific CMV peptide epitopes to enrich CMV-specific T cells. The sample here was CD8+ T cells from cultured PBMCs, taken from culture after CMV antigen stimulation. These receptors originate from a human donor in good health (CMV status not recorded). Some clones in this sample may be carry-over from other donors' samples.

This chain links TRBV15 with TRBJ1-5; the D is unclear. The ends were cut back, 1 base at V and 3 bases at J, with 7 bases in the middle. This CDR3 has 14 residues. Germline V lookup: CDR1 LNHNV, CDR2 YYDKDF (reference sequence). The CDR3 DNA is TGTGCCACCAGCAGAGCCCGGGACAATCAGCCCCAGCATTTT. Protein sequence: CATSRARDNQPQHF.

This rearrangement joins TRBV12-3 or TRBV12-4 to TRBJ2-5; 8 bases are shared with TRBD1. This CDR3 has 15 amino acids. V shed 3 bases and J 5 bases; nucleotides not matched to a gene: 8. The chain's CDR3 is CASSLSDRGSETQYF. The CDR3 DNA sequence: TGTGCCAGCAGTTTGAGCGACAGGGGATCGGAGACCCAGTACTTC.

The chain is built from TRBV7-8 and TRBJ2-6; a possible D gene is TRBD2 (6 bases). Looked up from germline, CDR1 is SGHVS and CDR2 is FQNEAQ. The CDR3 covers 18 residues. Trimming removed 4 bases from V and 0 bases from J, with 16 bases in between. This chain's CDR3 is CASSSGTSQISGANVLTF. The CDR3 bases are TGTGCCAGCAGCTCCGGGACTTCCCAAATCTCTGGGGCCAACGTCCTGACTTTC.

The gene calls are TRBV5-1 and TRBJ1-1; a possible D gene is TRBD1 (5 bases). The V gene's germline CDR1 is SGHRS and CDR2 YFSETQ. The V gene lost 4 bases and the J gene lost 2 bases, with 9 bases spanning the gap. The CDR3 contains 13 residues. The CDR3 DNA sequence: TGCGCCAGCAGCAGGACACCTAACACTGAAGCTTTCTTT. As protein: CASSRTPNTEAFF.

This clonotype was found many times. The CDR3 sequence: CASGLPRTSGFYNEQFF. In DNA form, the CDR3 reads TGTGCTAGTGGTTTACCCCGGACTAGCGGATTCTACAATGAGCAGTTCTTC. The gene calls are TRBV12-5 and TRBJ2-1; 10 nucleotides match TRBD2. The CDR3 extends over 17 amino acids. Losses at the gene ends were 3 bases for V and 3 bases for J; bases not matched to a gene: 8. Per germline, CDR1 LGHNT and CDR2 FRNRAP.

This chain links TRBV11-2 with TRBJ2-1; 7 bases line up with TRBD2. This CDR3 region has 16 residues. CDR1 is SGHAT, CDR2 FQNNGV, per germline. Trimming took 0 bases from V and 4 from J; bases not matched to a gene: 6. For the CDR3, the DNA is TGTGCCAGCAGCTTAGAGGCCGGGGGGATATACAATGAGCAGTTCTTC. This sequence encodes CASSLEAGGIYNEQFF.

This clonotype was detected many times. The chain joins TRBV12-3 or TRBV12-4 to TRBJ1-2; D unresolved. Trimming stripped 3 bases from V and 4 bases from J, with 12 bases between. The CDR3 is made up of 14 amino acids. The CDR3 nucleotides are TGTGCCAGCAGTTTGGGGTCACAGTCCTATGGCTACACCTTC. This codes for CASSLGSQSYGYTF.

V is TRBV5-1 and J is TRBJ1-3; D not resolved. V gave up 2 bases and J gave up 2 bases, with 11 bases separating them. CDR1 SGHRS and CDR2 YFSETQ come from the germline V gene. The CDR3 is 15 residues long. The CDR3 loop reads CASSLSALAGNTIYF. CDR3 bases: TGCGCCAGCAGCTTAAGCGCCTTGGCTGGAAACACCATATATTTT. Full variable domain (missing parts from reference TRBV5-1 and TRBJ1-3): KAGVTQTPRYLIKTRGQQVTLSCSPISGHRSVSWYQQTPGQGLQFLFEYFSETQRNKGNFPGRFSGRQFSNSRSEMNVSTLELGDSALYLCASSLSALAGNTIYFGEGSWLTVV.

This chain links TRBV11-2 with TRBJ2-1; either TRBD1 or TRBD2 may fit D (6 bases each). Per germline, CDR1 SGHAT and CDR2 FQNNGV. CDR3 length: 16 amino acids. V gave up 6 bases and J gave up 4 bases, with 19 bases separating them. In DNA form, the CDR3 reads TGTGCCAGCAGGCTCCCTAGGGGGGCCGGATACAATGAGCAGTTCTTC. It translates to CASRLPRGAGYNEQFF.

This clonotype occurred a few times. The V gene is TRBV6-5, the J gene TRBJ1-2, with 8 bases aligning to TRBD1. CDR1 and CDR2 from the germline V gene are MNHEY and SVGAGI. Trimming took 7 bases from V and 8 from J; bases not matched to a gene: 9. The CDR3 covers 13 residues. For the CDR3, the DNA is TGTGCCAGCAAATCGGACAGGGTGGGGGGCTACACCTTC. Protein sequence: CASKSDRVGGYTF.

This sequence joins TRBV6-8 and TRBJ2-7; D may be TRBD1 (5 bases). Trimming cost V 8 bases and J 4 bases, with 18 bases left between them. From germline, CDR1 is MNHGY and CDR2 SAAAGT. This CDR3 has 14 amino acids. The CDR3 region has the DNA TGTGCCAGCGGACATCTAGGTTCGAGATACGAGCAGTACTTC. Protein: CASGHLGSRYEQYF.

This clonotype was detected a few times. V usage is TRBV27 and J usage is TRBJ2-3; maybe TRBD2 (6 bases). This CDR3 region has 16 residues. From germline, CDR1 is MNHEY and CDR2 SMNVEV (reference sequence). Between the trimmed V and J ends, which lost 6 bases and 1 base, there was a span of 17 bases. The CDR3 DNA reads TGTGCCAGCAGACCGGGACTTGGAGGAGGCACAGATACGCAGTATTTT. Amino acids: CASRPGLGGGTDTQYF.

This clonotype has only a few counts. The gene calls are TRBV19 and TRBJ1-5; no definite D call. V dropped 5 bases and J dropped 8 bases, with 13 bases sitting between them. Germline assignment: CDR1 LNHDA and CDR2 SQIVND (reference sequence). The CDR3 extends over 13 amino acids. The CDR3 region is CASSLPIQEPQHF. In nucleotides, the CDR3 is TGTGCCAGTAGTCTGCCAATTCAGGAGCCCCAGCATTTT.

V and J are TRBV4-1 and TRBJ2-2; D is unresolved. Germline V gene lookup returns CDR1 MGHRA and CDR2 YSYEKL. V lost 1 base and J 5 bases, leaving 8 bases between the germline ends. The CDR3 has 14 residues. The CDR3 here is CASSQGQTTGELFF. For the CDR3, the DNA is TGCGCCAGCAGCCAAGGGCAAACGACCGGGGAGCTGTTTTTT.

This CDR3 reads CASSDPDRGRHEQFF. The CDR3 bases are TGTGCCAGCAGTGACCCTGACAGGGGTAGGCATGAGCAGTTCTTC. The chain uses TRBV12-3 or TRBV12-4 and TRBJ2-1; TRBD1 aligns across 8 bases. This CDR3 comprises 15 residues. The J segment lost 8 bases and the V segment lost 5 bases, leaving 11 bases of the junction unmatched.

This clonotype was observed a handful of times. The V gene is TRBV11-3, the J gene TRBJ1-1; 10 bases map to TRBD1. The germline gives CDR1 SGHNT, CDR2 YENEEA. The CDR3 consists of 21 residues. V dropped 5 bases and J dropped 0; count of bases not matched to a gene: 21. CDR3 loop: CASSLGGQGRWFSTLNTEAFF. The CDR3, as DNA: TGTGCCAGCAGCCTAGGGGGACAGGGGCGATGGTTCTCTACACTGAACACTGAAGCTTTCTTT.

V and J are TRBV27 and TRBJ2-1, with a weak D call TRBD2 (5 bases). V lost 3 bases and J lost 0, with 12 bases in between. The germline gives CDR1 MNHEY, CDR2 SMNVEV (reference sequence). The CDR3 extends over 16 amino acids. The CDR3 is CASSFSDGISYNEQFF. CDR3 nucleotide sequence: TGTGCCAGCAGTTTTAGCGACGGGATCTCCTACAATGAGCAGTTCTTC.

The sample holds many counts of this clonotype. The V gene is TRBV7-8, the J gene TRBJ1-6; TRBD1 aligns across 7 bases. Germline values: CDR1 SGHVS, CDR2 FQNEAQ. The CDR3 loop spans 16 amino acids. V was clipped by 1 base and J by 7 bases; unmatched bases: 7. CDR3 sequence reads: CASSLVRGTANSPLHF. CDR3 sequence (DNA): TGTGCCAGCAGCTTAGTTCGGGGGACAGCAAATTCACCCCTCCACTTT.

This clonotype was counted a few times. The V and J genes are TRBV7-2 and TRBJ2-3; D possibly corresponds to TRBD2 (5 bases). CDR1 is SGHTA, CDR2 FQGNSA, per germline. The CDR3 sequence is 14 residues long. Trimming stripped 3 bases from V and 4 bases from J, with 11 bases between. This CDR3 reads CASSFYTGADTQYF. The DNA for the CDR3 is TGTGCCAGCAGCTTTTATACCGGGGCAGATACGCAGTATTTT.

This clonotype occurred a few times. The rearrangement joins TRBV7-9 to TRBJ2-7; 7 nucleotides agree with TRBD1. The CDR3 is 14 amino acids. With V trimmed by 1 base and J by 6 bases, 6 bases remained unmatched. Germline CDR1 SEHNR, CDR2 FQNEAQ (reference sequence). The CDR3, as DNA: TGTGCCAGCAGCTTAGAAGGGGGCTACCGCGAGCAGTACTTC. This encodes CASSLEGGYREQYF.

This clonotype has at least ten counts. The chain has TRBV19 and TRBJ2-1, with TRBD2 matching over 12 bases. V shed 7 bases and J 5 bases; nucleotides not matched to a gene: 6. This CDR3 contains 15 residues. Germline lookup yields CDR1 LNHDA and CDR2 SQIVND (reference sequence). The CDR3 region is CASTLTSGGDNEQFF. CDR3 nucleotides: TGTGCCAGTACCCTGACTAGCGGGGGAGACAATGAGCAGTTCTTC.

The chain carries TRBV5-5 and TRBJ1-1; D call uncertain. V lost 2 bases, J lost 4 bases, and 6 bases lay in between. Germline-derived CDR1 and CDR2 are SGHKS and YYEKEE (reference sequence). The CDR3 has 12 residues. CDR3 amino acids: CASSFIGTEAFF. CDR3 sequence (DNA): TGTGCCAGCAGCTTCATAGGCACTGAAGCTTTCTTT.